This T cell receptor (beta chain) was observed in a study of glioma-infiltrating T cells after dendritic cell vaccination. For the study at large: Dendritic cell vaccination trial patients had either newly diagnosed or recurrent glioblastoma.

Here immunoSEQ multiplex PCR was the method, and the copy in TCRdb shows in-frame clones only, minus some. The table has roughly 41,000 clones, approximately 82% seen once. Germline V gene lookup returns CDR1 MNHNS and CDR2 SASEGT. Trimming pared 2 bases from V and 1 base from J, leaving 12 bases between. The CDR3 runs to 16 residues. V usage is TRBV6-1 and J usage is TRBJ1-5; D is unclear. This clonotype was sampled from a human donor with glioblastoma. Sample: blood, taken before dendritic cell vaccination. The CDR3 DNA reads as TGTGCCAGCAGTGAACCATACAGAAGAAGCAATCAGCCCCAGCATTTT. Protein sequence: CASSEPYRRSNQPQHF.